Listed below are T cell receptor beta chains from one sample, sequenced in a study of blood T cell repertoires in COVID-19. Clones were read by immunoSEQ multiplex PCR, and TCRdb kept only the in-frame ones, dropping some. In the table there are about 250,000 clones, more than 65% of which are singletons. Material for sequencing was peripheral blood. The receptors originated from a person aged 65 to 85 with COVID-19, enrolled during active disease. The CDR3 runs from the conserved cysteine through the conserved F or W. A D gene is named only where the DNA matches it firmly. Some rows have no size entry. The others give once, few or many, or a class for an expanded clone.

>TRBJ2-1|15|NA|NA|TRBV14
CASSKLGGSYNEQFF
TGTGCCAGCAGCAAATTGGGGGGATCATACAATGAGCAGTTCTTC
>TRBJ2-5|14|NA|NA|TRBV5-1
CASSLALGQETQYF
TGCGCCAGCAGCTTGGCCCTGGGGCAGGAGACCCAGTACTTC
>TRBJ2-7|14|once|TRBD1|TRBV6-6
CATATGTGWYEQYF
TGTGCCACCGCCACCGGGACAGGGTGGTACGAGCAGTACTTC
>TRBJ1-2|16|NA|NA|TRBV9
CASSDDTGKPNYGYTF
TGTGCCAGCAGCGACGATACCGGGAAACCTAACTATGGCTACACCTTC
>TRBJ1-2|19|NA|TRBD1|TRBV28
CASSPSGTGGAGSNYGYTF
TGTGCCAGCAGCCCTTCCGGGACAGGGGGCGCCGGGTCTAACTATGGCTACACCTTC
>TRBJ2-2|15|NA|NA|TRBV19
CAVGWGPTGTGELFF
TGTGCCGTAGGATGGGGGCCGACGGGTACCGGGGAGCTGTTTTTT
>TRBJ2-5|19|NA|TRBD2|TRBV7-6
CASSPFGTSGRRLGETQYF
TGTGCCAGCAGCCCGTTCGGGACTAGCGGGAGGAGGTTGGGAGAGACCCAGTACTTC
>TRBJ2-5|12|many|NA|TRBV5-4
CASSLQRETQYF
TGTGCCAGCAGCCTCCAGCGGGAGACCCAGTACTTC
>TRBJ2-7|13|once|NA|TRBV28
CASSLPGGHEQYF
TGTGCCAGCAGTTTGCCCGGGGGTCACGAGCAGTACTTC
>TRBJ2-2|16|NA|NA|TRBV24-1
CATPLPGGPVTGELFF
TGTGCCACCCCTCTACCTGGCGGCCCGGTGACCGGGGAGCTGTTTTTT
>TRBJ1-2|16|NA|NA|TRBV7-8
CASSLAIGLRAGDYTF
TGTGCCAGCAGCTTAGCGATCGGGCTAAGGGCGGGAGACTACACCTTC
>TRBJ2-1|17|NA|TRBD2|TRBV19
CASSIDKGLAGLNEQFF
TGTGCCAGTAGTATAGACAAGGGACTAGCGGGGTTGAATGAGCAGTTCTTC
>TRBJ2-7|17|NA|NA|TRBV7-2
CASSLTFGGWGPYEQYF
TGTGCCAGCAGCTTAACTTTCGGGGGTTGGGGCCCCTACGAGCAGTACTTC
>TRBJ1-1|18|NA|NA|TRBV12-1
CASSSETGTGVTNTEAFF
TGTGCCAGCAGCTCTGAGACCGGGACAGGGGTGACGAACACTGAAGCTTTCTTT
>TRBJ1-4|15|NA|TRBD1|TRBV6-5
CASSETGDWYEKLFF
TGTGCCAGCAGCGAGACAGGGGATTGGTATGAAAAACTGTTTTTT
>TRBJ1-5|13|NA|NA|TRBV6-5
CASRAQGLQPQHF
TGTGCCAGCAGGGCACAGGGTCTTCAGCCCCAGCATTTT
>TRBJ1-1|14|NA|NA|TRBV6-5
CASTLGGRDTEAFF
TGTGCCAGCACTCTGGGTGGCAGGGACACTGAAGCTTTCTTT
>TRBJ2-7|13|NA|NA|TRBV18
CASSPNPGDEQYF
TGTGCCAGCTCACCAAACCCGGGGGACGAGCAGTACTTC